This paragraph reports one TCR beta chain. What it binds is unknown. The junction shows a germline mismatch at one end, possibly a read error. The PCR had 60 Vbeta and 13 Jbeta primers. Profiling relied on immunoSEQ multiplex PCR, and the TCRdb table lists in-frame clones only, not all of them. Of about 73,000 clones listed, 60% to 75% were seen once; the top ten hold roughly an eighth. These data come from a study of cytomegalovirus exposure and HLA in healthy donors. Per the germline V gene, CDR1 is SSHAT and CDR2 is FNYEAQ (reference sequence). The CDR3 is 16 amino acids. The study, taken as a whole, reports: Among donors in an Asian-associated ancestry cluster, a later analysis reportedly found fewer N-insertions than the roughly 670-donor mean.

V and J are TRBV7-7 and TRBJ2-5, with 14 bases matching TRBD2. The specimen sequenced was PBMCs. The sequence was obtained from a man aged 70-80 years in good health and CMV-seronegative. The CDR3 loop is CASSLAGLAGEETQYF. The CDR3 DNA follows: TGTGCTAGCAGCTTAGCGGGACTAGCGGGAGAAGAGACCCAGTACTTC.